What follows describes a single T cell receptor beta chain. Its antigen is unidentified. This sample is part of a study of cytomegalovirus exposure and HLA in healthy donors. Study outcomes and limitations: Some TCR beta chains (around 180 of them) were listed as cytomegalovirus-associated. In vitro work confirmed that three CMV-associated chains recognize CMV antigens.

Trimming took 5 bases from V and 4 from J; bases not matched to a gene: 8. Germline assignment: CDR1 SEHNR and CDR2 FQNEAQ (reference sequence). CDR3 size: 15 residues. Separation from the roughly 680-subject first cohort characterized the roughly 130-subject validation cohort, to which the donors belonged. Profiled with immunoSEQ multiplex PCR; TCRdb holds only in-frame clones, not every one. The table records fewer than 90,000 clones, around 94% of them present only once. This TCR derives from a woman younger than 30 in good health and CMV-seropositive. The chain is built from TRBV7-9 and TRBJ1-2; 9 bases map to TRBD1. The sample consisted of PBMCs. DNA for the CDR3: TGTGCCAGCAGCCCGACGGGACAGGGTTCCTATGGCTACACCTTC. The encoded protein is CASSPTGQGSYGYTF.